Listed below are T cell receptor beta chains from one sample, sequenced in a study of blood T cell repertoires in COVID-19. Clones were read by immunoSEQ multiplex PCR, and TCRdb kept only the in-frame ones, dropping some. The data show about 210,000 clones, with approximately 85% seen just once and about 2.5% held by the top ten. Sample: peripheral blood. The source of these receptors is a woman in her 70s with COVID-19, enrolled during active disease. The CDR3 runs from the conserved cysteine through the conserved F or W. Fields, in order: V gene, clone size, J gene, D gene, CDR3 protein, CDR3 DNA. The D gene is left open where the match is weak. Where a row states a size, it is once, few, many or the class of an expanded clone; other rows omit it.

>TRBV21-1|-|TRBJ1-2|-
CASSKAWGGNSANYGYTF
TGTGCCAGCAGCAAAGCGTGGGGGGGAAATTCAGCTAACTATGGCTACACCTTC
>TRBV11-2|-|TRBJ2-5|TRBD2
CASSYTSGGYQETQYF
TGTGCCAGCAGCTATACTAGCGGGGGTTACCAAGAGACCCAGTACTTC
>TRBV7-2|-|TRBJ2-1|TRBD1
CASSSGTGTFNEQFF
TGTGCCAGCAGTAGTGGGACAGGGACATTCAATGAGCAGTTCTTC
>TRBV19|-|TRBJ1-2|TRBD1
CASSDTGQFYGYTF
TGTGCCAGTAGTGACACGGGACAGTTCTATGGCTACACCTTC
>TRBV7-9|-|TRBJ1-2|-
CASSFLAAPTGGYTF
TGTGCCAGCAGCTTTCTCGCGGCCCCAACGGGGGGCTACACCTTC
>TRBV30|-|TRBJ2-3|TRBD2
CAWGGGLASLDTQYF
TGTGCCTGGGGGGGAGGACTAGCCTCCTTGGATACGCAGTATTTT
>TRBV7-9|-|TRBJ2-2|TRBD1
CASSPGQGVTGELFF
TGTGCCAGCAGCCCGGGACAGGGGGTGACCGGGGAGCTGTTTTTT
>TRBV5-1|few|TRBJ2-2|-
CASSVNTGELFF
TGCGCCAGCAGCGTAAACACCGGGGAGCTGTTTTTT
>TRBV7-3|-|TRBJ1-6|-
CASSLGQVNSPLHF
TGTGCCAGCAGCCTGGGACAAGTCAATTCACCCCTCCACTTT
>TRBV5-1|-|TRBJ2-7|TRBD1
CASSVAAPGQGFYEQYF
TGCGCCAGCAGCGTTGCTGCACCGGGACAGGGTTTCTACGAGCAGTACTTC
>TRBV29-1|-|TRBJ1-2|TRBD1
CSVGTGFAYGYTF
TGCAGCGTGGGGACAGGGTTTGCCTATGGCTACACCTTC
>TRBV19|-|TRBJ2-3|-
CASSMPALGLSTDTQYF
TGTGCCAGTAGTATGCCGGCTTTGGGGCTTAGCACAGATACGCAGTATTTT
>TRBV6-5|few|TRBJ1-1|-
CASTLRGSISAFF
TGTGCCAGCACCCTACGAGGGTCCATCAGTGCTTTCTTT
>TRBV21-1|-|TRBJ2-2|-
CASSKGAGTRSTGELFF
TGTGCCAGCAGCAAAGGGGCCGGGACAAGGTCCACCGGGGAGCTGTTTTTT
>TRBV2|-|TRBJ1-1|TRBD1
CASKRWQGDWDTEAFF
TGTGCCAGCAAGCGATGGCAGGGGGATTGGGACACTGAAGCTTTCTTT
>TRBV7-2|-|TRBJ2-1|TRBD1
CASTDRGRGEEQFF
TGTGCCAGCACGGACAGGGGGCGCGGGGAAGAGCAGTTCTTC
>TRBV5-1|-|TRBJ2-2|-
CASSAVQGVANTGELFF
TGCGCCAGCAGCGCCGTACAGGGAGTCGCGAACACCGGGGAGCTGTTTTTT
>TRBV29-1|-|TRBJ1-1|-
CSVVLSAGNTEAFF
TGCAGCGTTGTCCTCTCGGCAGGGAACACTGAAGCTTTCTTT
>TRBV7-8|-|TRBJ1-1|-
CASSHRLGRIHTEAFF
TGTGCCAGCAGCCACCGCCTAGGGAGAATACACACTGAAGCTTTCTTT
>TRBV6-5|-|TRBJ1-2|TRBD1
CASSGQGPNYGYTF
TGTGCCAGCTCGGGACAGGGCCCAAACTATGGCTACACCTTC
>TRBV7-2|-|TRBJ2-5|-
CASSSELVETQYF
TGTGCCAGCAGCAGCGAGTTAGTTGAGACCCAGTACTTC
>TRBV27|-|TRBJ2-7|TRBD2
CASSRALAGGPFRIYEQYF
TGTGCCAGCAGCCGAGCACTAGCGGGGGGGCCGTTTAGAATTTACGAGCAGTACTTC
>TRBV5-1|-|TRBJ1-2|-
CASSEQGQSNYYGYTF
TGCGCCAGCAGCGAACAAGGACAGTCGAACTACTATGGCTACACCTTC
>TRBV7-2|-|TRBJ2-7|TRBD2
CASSLVAGVSDEQYF
TGTGCCAGCAGCTTAGTAGCGGGAGTAAGCGACGAGCAGTACTTC
>TRBV10-3|-|TRBJ2-2|-
CAISAQGISSTYTGELFF
TGTGCCATCAGTGCTCAGGGGATTTCTTCTACCTACACCGGGGAGCTGTTTTTT